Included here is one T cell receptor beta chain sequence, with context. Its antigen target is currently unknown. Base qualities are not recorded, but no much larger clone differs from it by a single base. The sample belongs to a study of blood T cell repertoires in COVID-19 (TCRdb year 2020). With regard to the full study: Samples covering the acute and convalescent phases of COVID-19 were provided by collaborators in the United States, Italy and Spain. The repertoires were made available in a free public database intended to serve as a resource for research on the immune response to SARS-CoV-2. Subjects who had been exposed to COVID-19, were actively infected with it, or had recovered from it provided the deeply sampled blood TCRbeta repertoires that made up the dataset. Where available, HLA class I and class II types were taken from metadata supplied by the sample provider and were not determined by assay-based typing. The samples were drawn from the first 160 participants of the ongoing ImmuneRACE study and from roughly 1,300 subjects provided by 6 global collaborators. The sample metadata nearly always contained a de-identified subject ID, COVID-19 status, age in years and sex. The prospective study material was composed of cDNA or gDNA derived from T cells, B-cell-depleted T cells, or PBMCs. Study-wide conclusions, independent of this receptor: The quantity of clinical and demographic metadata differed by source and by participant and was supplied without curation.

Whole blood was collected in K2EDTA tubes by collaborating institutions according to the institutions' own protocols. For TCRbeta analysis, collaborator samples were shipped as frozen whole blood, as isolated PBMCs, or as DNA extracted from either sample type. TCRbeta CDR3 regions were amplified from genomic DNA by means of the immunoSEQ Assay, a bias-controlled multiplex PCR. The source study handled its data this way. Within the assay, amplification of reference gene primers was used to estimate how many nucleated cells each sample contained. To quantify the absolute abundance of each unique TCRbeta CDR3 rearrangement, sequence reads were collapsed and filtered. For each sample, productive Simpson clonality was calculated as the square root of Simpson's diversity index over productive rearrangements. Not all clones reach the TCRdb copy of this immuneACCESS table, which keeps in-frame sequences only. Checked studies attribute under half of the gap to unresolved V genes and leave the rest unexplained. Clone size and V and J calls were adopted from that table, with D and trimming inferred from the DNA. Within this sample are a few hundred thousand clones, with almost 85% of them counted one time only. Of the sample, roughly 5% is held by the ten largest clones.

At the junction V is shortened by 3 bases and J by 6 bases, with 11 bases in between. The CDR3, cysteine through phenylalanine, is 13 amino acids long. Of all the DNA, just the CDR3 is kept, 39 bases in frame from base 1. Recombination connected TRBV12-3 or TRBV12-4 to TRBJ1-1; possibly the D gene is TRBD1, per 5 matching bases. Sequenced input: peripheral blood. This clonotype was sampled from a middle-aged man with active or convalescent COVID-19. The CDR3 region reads CASSFLRDSEAFF. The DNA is TGTGCCAGCAGTTTCCTCAGGGACTCTGAAGCTTTCTTT.